One sample yielded the 32 T cell receptor beta chains listed below, sequenced in a study of cytomegalovirus exposure and HLA in healthy donors. The PCR contained 60 Vbeta and 13 Jbeta primers. TCRdb's table, derived via immunoSEQ multiplex PCR, lists solely in-frame clones and lacks some. The sample shows some 200,000 clones, 70% to 85% of them seen only once. Sequenced material: PBMCs. These receptors all come from a girl aged 2-10 years in good health and CMV-seronegative.

In this sample, this clone turned up once. CDR3 protein: CASSRPVSGGPNEQFF. CDR3 bases: TGTGCCAGCAGTAGACCTGTATCGGGGGGGCCGAATGAGCAGTTCTTC. The gene calls are TRBV28 and TRBJ2-1, with 8 bases identical to TRBD2. V trimming: 5 bases; J trimming: 7 bases; junction bases outside the gene matches: 13. CDR3 length: 16 residues. The V gene's germline CDR1 is MDHEN and CDR2 SYDVKM. Full variable domain (rest looked up from reference TRBV28 and TRBJ2-1): DVKVTQSSRYLVKRTGEKVFLECVQDMDHENMFWYRQDPGLGLRLIYFSYDVKMKEKGDIPEGYSVSREKKERFSLILESASTNQTSMYLCASSRPVSGGPNEQFFGPGTRLTVL.

The chain links TRBV5-4 to TRBJ1-1; 7 nucleotides match TRBD1. V gave up 1 base and J gave up 1 base; unmatched junction bases: 4. Germline CDR1 SGHNT, CDR2 YYREEE (reference sequence). The CDR3 contains 15 residues. CDR3 region: CASSLIRGSNTEAFF. CDR3 in DNA: TGTGCCAGCAGCTTGATCAGGGGGTCGAACACTGAAGCTTTCTTT.

The chain employs TRBV2 and TRBJ2-1, with unresolved D. Looked up from germline, CDR1 is SNHLY and CDR2 is FYNNEI. V gave up 10 bases and J gave up 4 bases, with 8 bases separating them. This CDR3 has 11 amino acids. DNA of the CDR3: TGTGCCACTAGTTTATACAATGAGCAGTTCTTC. Protein product: CATSLYNEQFF.

The V and J genes are TRBV9 and TRBJ1-2; no clear D gene. Trimming took off 3 bases at V and 4 bases at J, with 13 bases between the two ends. Germline values: CDR1 SGDLS, CDR2 YYNGEE. The CDR3 spans 14 residues. The CDR3 loop reads CASSAGAAFYGYTF. The DNA of the CDR3 is TGTGCCAGCAGCGCAGGAGCGGCTTTCTATGGCTACACCTTC.

The chain combines TRBV6-1 with TRBJ2-7, with D tentatively TRBD2 (6 bases). CDR3 size: 15 residues. Trimming removed 6 bases from V and 2 bases from J, with 17 bases in between. Germline-derived CDR1 and CDR2 are MNHNS and SASEGT. The CDR3 loop is CASSGVGLGAYEQYF. The CDR3 DNA is TGTGCCAGCAGCGGTGTGGGACTGGGTGCCTACGAGCAGTACTTC.

Concerning this clone: Germline and junction disagree at one end, which may indicate a read error. Other DNA sequences in the same sample also yield this CDR3. This rearrangement joins TRBV5-1 to TRBJ1-1; no definite D call. Germline CDR1 is SGHRS and CDR2 is YFSETQ. This CDR3 contains 13 residues. Here the CDR3 reads CASSFGGNTEAFF. The CDR3 DNA sequence: TGCGCCAGCAGCTTCGGCGGGAACACTGAGGCTTTCTTT.

The table lists this clone with a few counts. CDR3 amino acids: CASSAQGTGEKLFF. CDR3 nucleotides: TGCGCCAGCAGCGCACAGGGTACTGGTGAAAAACTGTTTTTT. The chain employs TRBV5-1 and TRBJ1-4; D may be TRBD1 (6 bases). This CDR3 spans 14 amino acids. The germline CDR1 and CDR2 sequences are SGHRS and YFSETQ. V lost 4 bases and J lost 7, with 14 bases in between.

V usage is TRBV25-1 and J usage is TRBJ2-2, with 7 nucleotides matching TRBD1. Germline CDR1 and CDR2: MGHDK and SYGVNS. V was pared by 3 bases and J by 1 base, with 5 bases of the junction left unmatched. The CDR3 is 16 amino acids. The CDR3 region is CASSDRQGRNTGELFF. CDR3 in DNA: TGTGCCAGCAGTGACCGACAGGGCCGGAACACCGGGGAGCTGTTTTTT.

V usage is TRBV10-3 and J usage is TRBJ1-2, with D unclear. Germline CDR1 is ENHRY and CDR2 is SYGVKD. This CDR3 contains 13 residues. V dropped 10 bases and J dropped 0 bases, with 12 bases sitting between them. CDR3 bases: TGTGCCACCGCGTTGGAGCCTAACTATGGCTACACCTTC. Amino acid sequence: CATALEPNYGYTF.

This sequence joins TRBV6-1 and TRBJ2-7, with 8 bases that match TRBD1. Germline lookup yields CDR1 MNHNS and CDR2 SASEGT. The junction had 6 bases not matched to a gene; V was cut back by 3 bases and J by 11 bases. This CDR3 is built from 12 residues. Here the CDR3 DNA reads TGTGCCAGCAGTGACCTTCGGACAGGGAAGTACTTC. Protein: CASSDLRTGKYF.

This clone was seen once. The rearrangement joins TRBV5-1 to TRBJ2-5; TRBD1 is a possible D gene (6 bases). The CDR3 consists of 12 residues. Germline CDR1 is SGHRS and CDR2 is YFSETQ. V lost 1 base and J 14 bases, leaving 15 bases between the germline ends. DNA of the CDR3: TGCGCCAGCAGCTTGTTCGGGGTTGGGGGCTACTTC. This sequence encodes CASSLFGVGGYF.

This clone showed up just a few times. The rearrangement links TRBV29-1 to TRBJ1-1, with 11 bases aligning to TRBD1. Unmatched junction bases numbered 6, after V lost 6 bases and J lost 0 bases. The CDR3 is 15 amino acids. The V gene's germline CDR1 is SQVTM and CDR2 ANQGSEA. The DNA of the CDR3 is TGCAGCGTGGGACAGGGGGTACTAATGAACACTGAAGCTTTCTTT. Protein sequence: CSVGQGVLMNTEAFF. The entire variable domain, with the rest obtained from reference TRBV29-1 and TRBJ1-1, is as follows: SAVISQKPSRDICQRGTSLTIQCQVDSQVTMMFWYRQQPGQSLTLIATANQGSEATYESGFVIDKFPISRPNLTFSTLTVSNMSPEDSSIYLCSVGQGVLMNTEAFFGQGTRLTVV.

The chain couples TRBV6-1 to TRBJ2-3; possibly TRBD1 for D (5 bases). Between the trimmed V and J ends, which lost 8 bases and 2 bases, there was a span of 17 bases. Germline CDR1 reads MNHNS; CDR2 reads SASEGT. CDR3 length: 15 residues. CDR3 in amino acids: CASPRWGKSTDTQYF. The CDR3, as DNA: TGTGCCAGCCCACGGTGGGGCAAGTCCACAGATACGCAGTATTTT.

This sequence joins TRBV28 and TRBJ1-5; TRBD1 aligns across 9 bases. Germline values: CDR1 MDHEN, CDR2 SYDVKM. With 7 bases clipped from V and 7 bases from J, the junction kept 23 bases outside the gene matches. The CDR3 loop spans 19 amino acids. The CDR3: CASTPVPGTGKRGRQPQHF. The CDR3 coding sequence is TGTGCCAGCACCCCCGTCCCCGGGACAGGGAAACGCGGGCGACAGCCCCAGCATTTT.

J is TRBJ1-4 and V is TRBV15; D uncertain. The CDR3 spans 12 residues. Germline assignment: CDR1 LNHNV and CDR2 YYDKDF (reference sequence). The V gene lost 1 base and the J gene lost 10 bases, with 7 bases spanning the gap. CDR3 in amino acids: CATSRAGRKLFF. DNA of the CDR3: TGTGCCACCAGCAGAGCTGGGAGAAAACTGTTTTTT.

The chain employs TRBV6-5 and TRBJ2-7; D not resolved. This CDR3 has 15 amino acids. The germline V gene encodes CDR1 MNHEY and CDR2 SVGAGI. The V end lost 0 bases, the J end lost 2 bases, and 11 bases lay between the germline ends. CDR3 nucleotides: TGTGCCAGCAGTTACTCTCGTCGTTTCCCCTACGAGCAGTACTTC. Residues: CASSYSRRFPYEQYF.

J is TRBJ1-2 and V is TRBV27; TRBD1 matches at 7 bases. Trimming cost V 2 bases and J 8 bases; bases outside gene matches: 11. CDR3 length: 15 amino acids. Germline values: CDR1 MNHEY, CDR2 SMNVEV (reference sequence). CDR3: CASSLRRTGERGYTF. DNA of the CDR3: TGTGCCAGCAGTTTAAGAAGGACAGGTGAAAGGGGCTACACCTTC.

The chain links TRBV10-2 to TRBJ1-1; TRBD1 might be the D (5 bases). Germline V gene lookup returns CDR1 WSHSY and CDR2 SAAADI. The ends were cut back, 4 bases at V and 2 bases at J, with 11 bases in the middle. The CDR3 covers 14 residues. In nucleotides, the CDR3 is TGCGCCAGCAGTGGGGGGGGGTTAAACACTGAAGCTTTCTTT. This codes for CASSGGGLNTEAFF.

The gene calls are TRBV10-1 and TRBJ1-3, with unresolved D. The CDR3 has 14 residues. Germline V gene data show CDR1 as WNHNN and CDR2 as SYGVQD (reference sequence). V dropped 4 bases and J dropped 0 bases, with 7 bases sitting between them. CDR3 DNA: TGCGCCAGCAGTGCTCCAGGCTCTGGAAACACCATATATTTT. This codes for CASSAPGSGNTIYF.

This clone is a singleton in its sample. The genes are TRBV5-4 and TRBJ2-5; the match to TRBD2 covers 11 bases. The closer fit of TRBJ2-7 to the DNA end suggests the J call may be wrong. The germline V gene encodes CDR1 SGHNT and CDR2 YYREEE (reference sequence). CDR3 length: 14 amino acids. The CDR3 sequence: CASSPGTSGYEQYF. As DNA, the CDR3 is TGTGCCAGCAGCCCCGGGACTAGCGGCTACGAGCAGTACTTC.

The V gene is TRBV7-9, the J gene TRBJ1-1, with 8 bases that match TRBD1. V gave up 1 base and J gave up 3 bases; unmatched junction bases: 4. The germline gives CDR1 SEHNR, CDR2 FQNEAQ (reference sequence). This CDR3 is built from 15 residues. In nucleotides, the CDR3 is TGTGCCAGCAGCTTAGTACAGGGGGGCGACACTGAAGCTTTCTTT. The encoded protein is CASSLVQGGDTEAFF.

This chain joins TRBV27 and TRBJ1-2, with TRBD1 identical over 7 bases. J lost 5 bases, V lost 8 bases, and 17 bases had no gene match. The CDR3 is 16 amino acids. Germline CDR1 MNHEY, CDR2 SMNVEV (reference sequence). This chain's CDR3 is CASCSGMGQTTYGYTF. CDR3 coding DNA: TGTGCCAGCTGTTCGGGGATGGGACAGACGACTTATGGCTACACCTTC.

The chain joins TRBV19 to TRBJ1-1, with D hard to call. This CDR3 region has 12 residues. V gave up 6 bases and J gave up 2 bases, with 7 bases separating them. CDR1 and CDR2 (germline): LNHDA, SQIVND (reference sequence). The chain's CDR3 is CASSPDNTEAFF. The CDR3, as DNA: TGTGCCAGTAGCCCAGATAACACTGAAGCTTTCTTT.

This clone has a handful of counts. V usage is TRBV7-9 and J usage is TRBJ1-2, with 7 bases that match TRBD1. CDR3 length: 15 residues. With 1 base clipped from V and 4 bases from J, the junction kept 6 bases outside the gene matches. Germline CDR1 and CDR2: SEHNR and FQNEAQ (reference sequence). This CDR3 reads CASSLEQGIAYGYTF. Written as DNA, the CDR3 is TGTGCCAGCAGCTTAGAACAGGGGATCGCCTATGGCTACACCTTC.

V usage is TRBV18 and J usage is TRBJ1-1; 11 nucleotides align to TRBD1. Germline CDR1 and CDR2: KGHSH and LQKENI. The CDR3 is made up of 14 amino acids. V gave up 5 bases and J gave up 4 bases; unmatched junction bases: 3. The CDR3 here is CASSVGQGATEAFF. As DNA, the CDR3 is TGTGCCAGCTCAGTCGGACAGGGGGCCACTGAAGCTTTCTTT.

The J gene is TRBJ2-3, the V gene TRBV6-1; 13 bases agree with TRBD2. The CDR3 is 16 residues long. Germline V gene data show CDR1 as MNHNS and CDR2 as SASEGT. With 3 bases clipped from V and 3 bases from J, the junction kept 3 bases outside the gene matches. The CDR3 DNA is TGTGCCAGCAGTGATGGACTAGCGGGAGATACAGATACGCAGTATTTT. This encodes CASSDGLAGDTDTQYF.

The rearrangement links TRBV4-3 to TRBJ1-1; 8 bases map to TRBD1. Trimming at V came to 5 bases and at J to 5 bases, leaving 7 bases not matched to a gene. CDR1 and CDR2 from the germline V gene are LGHNA and YSLEER. The length of the CDR3 is 14 residues. The CDR3 DNA reads as TGCGCCAGCAGCTCAGGACAGGGTGGTACTGAAGCTTTCTTT. Translation gives CASSSGQGGTEAFF.

The chain recombines TRBV9 with TRBJ1-6; 7 nucleotides agree with TRBD1. The length of the CDR3 is 14 residues. With 3 bases clipped from V and 7 bases from J, the junction kept 4 bases outside the gene matches. From germline, CDR1 is SGDLS and CDR2 YYNGEE. CDR3 amino acids: CASSAQGENSPLHF. The CDR3 nucleotides read TGTGCCAGCAGCGCGCAGGGGGAGAATTCACCCCTCCACTTT. Based on the CDR3 plus reference TRBV9 and TRBJ1-6, the full variable domain is DSGVTQTPKHLITATGQRVTLRCSPRSGDLSVYWYQQSLDQGLQFLIQYYNGEERAKGNILERFSAQQFPDLHSELNLSSLELGDSALYFCASSAQGENSPLHFGNGTRLTVT.

This clone was recorded a few times. The chain has TRBV6-1 and TRBJ2-2, with 8 bases fitting TRBD2. The J segment lost 3 bases and the V segment lost 2 bases, leaving 2 bases of the junction unmatched. The germline V gene has CDR1 MNHNS and CDR2 SASEGT. The CDR3 covers 15 residues. CDR3 sequence (DNA): TGTGCCAGCAGTGAAACAGCGGGAGACACCGGGGAGCTGTTTTTT. Amino acids: CASSETAGDTGELFF.

The CDR3 spells CASRPGGPPQETQYF. DNA of the CDR3: TGTGCCAGCAGGCCGGGGGGACCTCCCCAAGAGACCCAGTACTTC. The chain recombines TRBV6-6 with TRBJ2-5; 7 nucleotides match TRBD2. CDR1 is MNHNY, CDR2 SVGAGI, per germline (reference sequence). The V segment lost 6 bases and the J segment 1 base; nucleotides outside the gene matches: 8. CDR3 length: 15 amino acids.

This clone was counted a single time. V usage is TRBV10-3 and J usage is TRBJ2-3, with 15 bases that match TRBD2. The CDR3 totals 17 residues. The V gene end was trimmed by 8 bases and the J gene end by 4 bases; junction bases not matched to a gene: 10. Germline V CDR1 and CDR2: ENHRY, SYGVKD. Written as DNA, the CDR3 is TGTGCCATCGGACGTCCGGGACTAGCGGGAGGAGCAGATACGCAGTATTTT. Protein: CAIGRPGLAGGADTQYF.

The V and J genes are TRBV2 and TRBJ2-7, with D perhaps matching TRBD1 (6 bases). Per germline, CDR1 SNHLY and CDR2 FYNNEI. V was trimmed by 6 bases and J by 3 bases, leaving 15 bases between them. The CDR3 totals 14 residues. CDR3 residues: CASRLQGSVYEQYF. CDR3 sequence (DNA): TGTGCCAGCAGATTACAGGGATCGGTCTACGAGCAGTACTTC.